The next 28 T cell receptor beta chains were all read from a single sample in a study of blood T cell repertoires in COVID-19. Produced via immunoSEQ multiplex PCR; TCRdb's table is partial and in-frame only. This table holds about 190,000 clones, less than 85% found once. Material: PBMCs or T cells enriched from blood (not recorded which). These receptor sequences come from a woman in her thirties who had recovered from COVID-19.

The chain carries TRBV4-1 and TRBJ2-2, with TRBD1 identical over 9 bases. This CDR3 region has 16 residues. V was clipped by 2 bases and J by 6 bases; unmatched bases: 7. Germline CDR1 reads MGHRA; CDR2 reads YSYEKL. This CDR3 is CASSQPDRGIAGELFF. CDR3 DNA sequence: TGCGCCAGCAGCCAACCCGACAGGGGGATAGCCGGGGAGCTGTTTTTT.

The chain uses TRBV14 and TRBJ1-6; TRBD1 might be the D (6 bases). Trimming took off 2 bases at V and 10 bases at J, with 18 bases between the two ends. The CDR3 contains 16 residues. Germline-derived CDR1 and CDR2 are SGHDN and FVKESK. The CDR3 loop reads CASSQIGDRFESPLHF. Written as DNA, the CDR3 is TGTGCCAGCAGCCAAATCGGAGACAGGTTTGAATCACCCCTCCACTTT.

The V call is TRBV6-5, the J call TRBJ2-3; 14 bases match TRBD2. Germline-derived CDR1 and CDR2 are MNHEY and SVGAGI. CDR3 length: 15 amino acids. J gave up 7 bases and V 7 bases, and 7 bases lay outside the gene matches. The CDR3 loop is CASTPGTSGSYTQYF. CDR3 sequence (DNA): TGTGCCAGCACCCCGGGGACTAGCGGGAGTTATACGCAGTATTTT.

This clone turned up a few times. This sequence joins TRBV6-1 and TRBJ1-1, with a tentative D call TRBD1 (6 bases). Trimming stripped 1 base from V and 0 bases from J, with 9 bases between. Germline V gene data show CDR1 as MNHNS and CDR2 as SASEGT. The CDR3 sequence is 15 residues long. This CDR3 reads CASSEEGGLNTEAFF. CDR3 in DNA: TGTGCCAGCAGTGAAGAGGGGGGGCTGAACACTGAAGCTTTCTTT.

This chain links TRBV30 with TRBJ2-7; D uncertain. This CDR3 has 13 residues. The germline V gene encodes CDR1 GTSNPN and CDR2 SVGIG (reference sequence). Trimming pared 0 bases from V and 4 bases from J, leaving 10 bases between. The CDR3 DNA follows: TGTGCCTGGAGTGTCGCGGAACAATACGAGCAGTACTTC. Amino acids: CAWSVAEQYEQYF.

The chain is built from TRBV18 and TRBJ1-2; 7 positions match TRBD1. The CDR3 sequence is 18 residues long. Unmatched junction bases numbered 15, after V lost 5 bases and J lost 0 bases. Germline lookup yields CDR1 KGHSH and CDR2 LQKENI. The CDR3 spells CASSSARSTGAANYGYTF. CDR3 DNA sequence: TGTGCCAGCTCATCGGCCCGATCCACAGGGGCCGCTAACTATGGCTACACCTTC.

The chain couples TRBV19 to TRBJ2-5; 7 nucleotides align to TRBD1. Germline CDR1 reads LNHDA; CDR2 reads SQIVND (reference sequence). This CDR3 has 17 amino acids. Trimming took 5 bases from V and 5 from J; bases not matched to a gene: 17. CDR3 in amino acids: CASSRDPGGPRTETQYF. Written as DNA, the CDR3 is TGTGCCAGTAGTCGGGACCCAGGGGGACCCCGGACGGAGACCCAGTACTTC.

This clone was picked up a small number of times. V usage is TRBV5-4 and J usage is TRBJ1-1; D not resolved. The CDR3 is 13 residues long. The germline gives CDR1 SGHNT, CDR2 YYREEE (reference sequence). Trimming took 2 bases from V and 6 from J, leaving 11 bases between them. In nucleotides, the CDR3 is TGTGCCAGCAGCTTAACAGTCTGGGCTGAAGCTTTCTTT. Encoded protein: CASSLTVWAEAFF.

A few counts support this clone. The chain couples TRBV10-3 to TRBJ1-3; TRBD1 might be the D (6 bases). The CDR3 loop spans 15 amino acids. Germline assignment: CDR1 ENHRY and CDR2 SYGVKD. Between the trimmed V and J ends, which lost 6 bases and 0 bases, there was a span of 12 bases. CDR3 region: CAIRARDNSGNTIYF. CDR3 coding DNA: TGTGCCATCAGGGCACGGGACAACTCTGGAAACACCATATATTTT.

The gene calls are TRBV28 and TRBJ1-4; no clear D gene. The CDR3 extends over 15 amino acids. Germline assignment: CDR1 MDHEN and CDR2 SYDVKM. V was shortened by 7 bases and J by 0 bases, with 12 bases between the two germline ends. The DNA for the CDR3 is TGTGCCAGCACCGGGTCCGTTGCAACTAATGAAAAACTGTTTTTT. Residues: CASTGSVATNEKLFF.

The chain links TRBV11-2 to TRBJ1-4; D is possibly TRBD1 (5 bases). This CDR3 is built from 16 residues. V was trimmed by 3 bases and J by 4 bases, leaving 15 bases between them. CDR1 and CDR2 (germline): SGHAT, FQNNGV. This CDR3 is CASSLASWGYNEKLFF. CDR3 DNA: TGTGCCAGCAGCTTGGCCAGTTGGGGCTATAATGAAAAACTGTTTTTT.

The CDR3 DNA reads as TGTGCCAGTATGGGGTCGGGATGGTCCAGCGAGCAGTACTTC. It codes for CASMGSGWSSEQYF. This chain uses TRBV28 with TRBJ2-7, with a weak D call TRBD2 (5 bases). CDR1 and CDR2 from the germline V gene are MDHEN and SYDVKM. The ends were cut back, 9 bases at V and 6 bases at J, with 21 bases in the middle. This CDR3 is built from 14 residues.

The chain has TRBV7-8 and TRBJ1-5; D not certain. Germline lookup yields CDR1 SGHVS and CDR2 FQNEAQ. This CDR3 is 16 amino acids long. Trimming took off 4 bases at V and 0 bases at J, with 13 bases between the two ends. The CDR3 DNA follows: TGTGCCAGCAGCTCCACTCGGGGAGGTAGCAATCAGCCCCAGCATTTT. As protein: CASSSTRGGSNQPQHF.

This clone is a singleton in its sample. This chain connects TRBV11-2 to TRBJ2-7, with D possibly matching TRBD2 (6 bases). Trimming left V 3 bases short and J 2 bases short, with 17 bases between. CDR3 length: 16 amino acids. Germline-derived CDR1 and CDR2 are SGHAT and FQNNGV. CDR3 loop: CASSLSGTLFPYEQYF. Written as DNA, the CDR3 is TGTGCCAGCAGCTTGTCAGGGACTTTGTTCCCCTACGAGCAGTACTTC.

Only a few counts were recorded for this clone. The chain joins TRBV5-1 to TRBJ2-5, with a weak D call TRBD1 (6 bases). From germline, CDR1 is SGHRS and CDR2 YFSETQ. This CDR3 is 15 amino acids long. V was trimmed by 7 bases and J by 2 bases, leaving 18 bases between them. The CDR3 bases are TGCGCCAGCCAGCCAGGGGCCGAGATACAAGAGACCCAGTACTTC. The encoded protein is CASQPGAEIQETQYF.

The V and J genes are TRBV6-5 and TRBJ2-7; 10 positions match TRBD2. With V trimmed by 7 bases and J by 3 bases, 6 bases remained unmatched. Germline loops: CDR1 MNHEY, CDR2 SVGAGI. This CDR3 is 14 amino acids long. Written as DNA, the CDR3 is TGTGCCAGCATCATGAGGACTAGCGGCTACGAGCAGTACTTC. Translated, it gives CASIMRTSGYEQYF.

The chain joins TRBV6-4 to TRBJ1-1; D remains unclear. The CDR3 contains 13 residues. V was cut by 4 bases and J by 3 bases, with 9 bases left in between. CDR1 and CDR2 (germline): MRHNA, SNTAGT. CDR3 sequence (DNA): TGTGCCAGCAGTGTTGTGAGCTACACTGAAGCTTTCTTT. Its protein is CASSVVSYTEAFF.

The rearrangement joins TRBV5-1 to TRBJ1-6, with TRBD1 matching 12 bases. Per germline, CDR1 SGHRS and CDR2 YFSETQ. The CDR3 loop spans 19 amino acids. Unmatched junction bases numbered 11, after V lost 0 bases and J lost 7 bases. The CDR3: CASSLVGTGGRGANSPLHF. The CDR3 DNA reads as TGCGCCAGCAGCTTGGTGGGGACAGGGGGCCGGGGCGCGAATTCACCCCTCCACTTT.

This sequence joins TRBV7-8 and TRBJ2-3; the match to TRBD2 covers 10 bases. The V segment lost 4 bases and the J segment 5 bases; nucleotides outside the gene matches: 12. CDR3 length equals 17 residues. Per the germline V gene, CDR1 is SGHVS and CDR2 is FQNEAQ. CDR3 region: CASSYSSSGRFGDTQYF. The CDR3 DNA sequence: TGTGCCAGCAGCTACTCAAGTAGCGGGAGGTTCGGAGATACGCAGTATTTT.

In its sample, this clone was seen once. The CDR3 DNA reads as TGTGCCAGCATTCCGGGGGGCGCGGAGACCCAGTACTTC. Translation: CASIPGGAETQYF. This sequence joins TRBV7-9 and TRBJ2-5; D is perhaps TRBD2 (7 bases). V dropped 7 bases and J dropped 5 bases, with 14 bases sitting between them. The CDR3 covers 13 residues. Germline CDR1 and CDR2: SEHNR and FQNEAQ (reference sequence).

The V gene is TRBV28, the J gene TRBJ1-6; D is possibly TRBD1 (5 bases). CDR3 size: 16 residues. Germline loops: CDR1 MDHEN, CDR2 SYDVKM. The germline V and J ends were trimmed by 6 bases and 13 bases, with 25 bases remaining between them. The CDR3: CASSFLPGLLKGPLHF. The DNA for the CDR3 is TGTGCCAGCAGCTTCCTCCCGGGACTTCTTAAAGGGCCCCTCCACTTT.

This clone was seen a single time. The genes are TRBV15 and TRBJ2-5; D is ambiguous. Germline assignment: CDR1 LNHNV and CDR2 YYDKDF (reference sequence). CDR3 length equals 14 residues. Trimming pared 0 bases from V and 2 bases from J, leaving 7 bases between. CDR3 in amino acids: CATSRDPQQETQYF. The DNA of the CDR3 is TGTGCCACCAGCAGAGATCCCCAACAAGAGACCCAGTACTTC.

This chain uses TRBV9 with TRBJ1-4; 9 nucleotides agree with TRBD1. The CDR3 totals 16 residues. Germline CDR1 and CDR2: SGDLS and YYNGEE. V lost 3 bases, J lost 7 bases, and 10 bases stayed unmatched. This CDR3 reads CASSASDRGGGEKLFF. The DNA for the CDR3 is TGTGCCAGCAGCGCCTCGGACAGGGGAGGTGGTGAAAAACTGTTTTTT.

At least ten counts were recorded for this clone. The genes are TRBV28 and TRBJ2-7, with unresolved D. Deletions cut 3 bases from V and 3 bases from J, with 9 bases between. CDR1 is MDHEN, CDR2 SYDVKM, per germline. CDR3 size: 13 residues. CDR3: CASSFRGVYEQYF. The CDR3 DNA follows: TGTGCCAGCAGTTTTCGTGGAGTCTACGAGCAGTACTTC.

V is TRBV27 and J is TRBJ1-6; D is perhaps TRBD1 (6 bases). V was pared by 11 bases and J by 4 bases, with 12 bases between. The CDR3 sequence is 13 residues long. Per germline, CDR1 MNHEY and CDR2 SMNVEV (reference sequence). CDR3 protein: CAETQGYNSPLHF. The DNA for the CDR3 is TGTGCCGAGACCCAGGGGTATAATTCACCCCTCCACTTT.

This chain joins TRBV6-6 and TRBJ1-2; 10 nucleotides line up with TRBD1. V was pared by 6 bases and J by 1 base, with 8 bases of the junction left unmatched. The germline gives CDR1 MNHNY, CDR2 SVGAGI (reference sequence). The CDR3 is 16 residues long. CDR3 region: CASRRSGTGVNYGYTF. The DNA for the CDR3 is TGTGCCAGCAGACGCTCCGGGACAGGGGTTAACTATGGCTACACCTTC.

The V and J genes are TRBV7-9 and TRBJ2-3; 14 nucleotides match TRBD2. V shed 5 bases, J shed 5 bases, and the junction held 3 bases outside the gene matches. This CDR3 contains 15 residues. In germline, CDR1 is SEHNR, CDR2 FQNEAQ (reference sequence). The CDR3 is CASSRLAGGEDTQYF. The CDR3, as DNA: TGTGCCAGCAGCCGACTAGCGGGAGGGGAAGATACGCAGTATTTT.

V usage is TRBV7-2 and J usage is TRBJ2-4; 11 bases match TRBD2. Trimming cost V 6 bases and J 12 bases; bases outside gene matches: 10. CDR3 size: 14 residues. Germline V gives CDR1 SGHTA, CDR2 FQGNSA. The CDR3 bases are TGTGCCAGCAGTTCGCCCATAGCGGGAGGGGCTCAGTACTTC. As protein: CASSSPIAGGAQYF.